This T cell receptor beta chain emerged from a study of blood T cell repertoires in COVID-19. Measured with immunoSEQ multiplex PCR; TCRdb has only the in-frame clones, and not every one. The data hold 300,000 to 450,000 clones, with more than 80% observed a single time. The V end was cut by 3 bases, the J end by 1 base, with 9 bases between. The CDR3 has 15 amino acids. The germline gives CDR1 KGHDR, CDR2 SFDVKD. Before being deemed recovered, Cohort 3 donors had two negative PCRs, clearance, or symptom resolution. The specimen sequenced was PBMCs or T cells enriched from blood (not recorded which). The TCR sequence derives from a man between 18 and 29 years old who had recovered from COVID-19. The V and J genes are TRBV24-1 and TRBJ2-1; no definite D call. The CDR3: CATSDVGGSYNEQFF. In DNA form, the CDR3 reads TGTGCCACCAGTGATGTCGGTGGTTCCTACAATGAGCAGTTCTTC.